Presented here are 5 T cell receptor beta chains from one specimen sequenced in a study of T-cell memory formation after mild COVID-19. TCRdb itself ran the 5' RACE reads through MiXCR, one entry per CDR3 protein. The table shows about 110,000 distinct CDR3 sequences, with about a fifth occurring only once. The source material was PBMCs or a T cell subset sorted from them (not recorded which). These receptor sequences come from a man aged 18 to 29 who had mild COVID-19 (a few samples of this study predate the infection). Cell type and time point are not known.

This clonotype has just a few counts. The chain recombines TRBV7-2 with TRBJ2-6; possible D gene TRBD2, 5 bases. V lost 5 bases and J lost 0, with 14 bases in between. Germline V gives CDR1 SGHTA, CDR2 FQGNSA. This CDR3 comprises 17 residues. Written as DNA, the CDR3 is TGTGCCAGCAGCCGGGGAGTTTTCCTCTCTGGGGCCAACGTCCTGACTTTC. Its protein product is CASSRGVFLSGANVLTF.

A few counts support this clonotype. The chain couples TRBV27 to TRBJ2-4; D is undetermined. V was clipped by 8 bases and J by 6 bases, with 17 bases between them. This CDR3 comprises 14 residues. The germline CDR1 and CDR2 sequences are MNHEY and SMNVEV (reference sequence). The CDR3 DNA is TGTGCCAGCGGCCCCGTGGCCTCCGGAAACATTCAGTACTTC. Protein product: CASGPVASGNIQYF.

This chain joins TRBV9 and TRBJ2-3, with D possibly matching TRBD2 (6 bases). Germline V gene sequence: CDR1 SGDLS, CDR2 YYNGEE. V was shortened by 3 bases and J by 0 bases, with 11 bases between the two germline ends. The CDR3 covers 15 residues. CDR3 protein: CASSGRDWSTDTQYF. In DNA, the CDR3 is TGTGCCAGCAGCGGACGGGACTGGAGCACAGATACGCAGTATTTT.

The rearrangement links TRBV6-2 or TRBV6-3 to TRBJ2-7; weak D call: TRBD2 (7 bases). The CDR3 is made up of 13 amino acids. CDR1 is MNHEY, CDR2 SVGEGT, per germline. V gave up 6 bases and J gave up 2 bases, with 11 bases separating them. The DNA for the CDR3 is TGTGCCAGCAGCAGCGGGACACCCTACGAGCAGTACGTC. Its translation is CASSSGTPYEQYV.

This chain links TRBV15 with TRBJ1-5; D possibly corresponds to TRBD1 (6 bases). Trimming removed 3 bases at V and 3 bases at J, with 12 bases between. In germline, CDR1 is LNHNV, CDR2 YYDKDF (reference sequence). The CDR3 totals 15 residues. CDR3 residues: CATSSRGGFNQPQHF. The CDR3 DNA reads as TGTGCCACCAGCAGCCGAGGGGGGTTCAATCAGCCCCAGCATTTT.